This T cell receptor beta chain was retrieved from a study of spatial heterogeneity in lung cancer. As for the study in general: Matched bulk RNA-seq yielded a T cell transcriptional module score. Counts of TCR transcripts in tumor regions correlated strongly with that score.

This clonotype was picked up many times. What it binds is unknown. There are 14 residues in the CDR3. Deletions cut 2 bases from V and 8 bases from J, with 12 bases between. Germline V gene lookup returns CDR1 MGHDK and CDR2 SYGVNS. Notes on the study in general: Intratumoral expanded alpha and beta TCR counts were found to track tumor mutation counts.

Stated time point: sample taken at primary tumor resection. The donors were 55 to 85 patients with non-small cell lung cancer that was early-stage and untreated. Every TCR cDNA molecule bore its own unique molecular identifier. TCRdb re-called the 5' RACE reads through MiXCR, storing one row per CDR3 protein. In the table there are 20,000 to 25,000 distinct CDR3 sequences, around 6.6% of which are singletons. This chain connects TRBV25-1 to TRBJ1-4; D possibly corresponds to TRBD1 (5 bases). The sequence was obtained from a male donor with early-stage non-small cell lung cancer. The material sequenced was lung tumor tissue, taken at surgery. The CDR3 loop reads CASSEGAAGEKLFF. The CDR3 bases are TGTGCCAGCAGTGAAGGGGCCGCGGGAGAAAAACTGTTTTTT.